The 28 T cell receptor beta chains reported below all come from one sample, sequenced in a study of T cell responses to AZD1222 COVID-19 vaccine. TCRdb's copy holds only in-frame clones and misses some; the assay was immunoSEQ multiplex PCR. The repertoire holds approximately 99,000 clones, with roughly 86% as singletons. The input for sequencing was peripheral blood, taken on day 0 of AZD1222 vaccination. The receptors were sampled from an adult in good health.

V gene TRBV7-9 combines with J gene TRBJ2-7; weak D call: TRBD2 (6 bases). Deletions cut 6 bases from V and 6 bases from J, with 18 bases between. CDR1 is SEHNR and CDR2 is FQNEAQ in the germline V gene (reference sequence). CDR3 length: 14 residues. This chain's CDR3 is CASSSGPARGEQYF. The CDR3, as DNA: TGTGCCAGCAGTAGCGGTCCCGCCCGGGGCGAGCAGTACTTC.

This chain connects TRBV18 to TRBJ1-5; TRBD1 might be the D (5 bases). Germline V CDR1 and CDR2: KGHSH, LQKENI. V lost 2 bases, J lost 0 bases, and 14 bases lay in between. The CDR3 consists of 17 residues. CDR3 bases: TGTGCCAGCTCACCAATTGAGGGACGGGATAGCAATCAGCCCCAGCATTTT. Its protein is CASSPIEGRDSNQPQHF.

The chain links TRBV3-1 (or the pseudogene TRBV3-2) to TRBJ1-5; possible D gene TRBD1, 6 bases. The V and J ends lost 3 bases and 5 bases respectively, with 23 bases between them. CDR1 LGHDT and CDR2 YNNKEL come from the germline V gene (reference sequence). CDR3 length equals 18 residues. The CDR3 protein is CASSHHIRGRCGDQPQHF. CDR3 nucleotide sequence: TGTGCCAGCAGCCACCACATCAGGGGTAGGTGTGGGGATCAGCCCCAGCATTTT.

In DNA form, the CDR3 reads TGTGCCACCAGCAGAGACAGGGCCGTAAATGAAAAACTGTTTTTT. This codes for CATSRDRAVNEKLFF. The V call is TRBV15, the J call TRBJ1-4, with D possibly TRBD1 on 5 matching bases. V gave up 0 bases and J gave up 5 bases, with 10 bases separating them. Per germline, CDR1 LNHNV and CDR2 YYDKDF (reference sequence). This CDR3 spans 15 amino acids.

J is TRBJ2-7 and V is TRBV7-9; a possible D gene is TRBD1 (5 bases). The CDR3 has 14 amino acids. Germline lookup yields CDR1 SEHNR and CDR2 FQNEAQ (reference sequence). Trimming pared 3 bases from V and 6 bases from J, leaving 15 bases between. The CDR3, as DNA: TGTGCCAGCAGCTTTGCTCAGGGTTCGGGCGAGCAGTACTTC. Its translation: CASSFAQGSGEQYF.

In DNA, the CDR3 is TGTGCCAGCAGTTTATTCCCGAACACTGAAGCTTTCTTT. Translated, it gives CASSLFPNTEAFF. This chain links TRBV27 with TRBJ1-1; D not resolved. Germline V lookup: CDR1 MNHEY, CDR2 SMNVEV (reference sequence). Trimming took 1 base from V and 1 from J, leaving 4 bases between them. This CDR3 is built from 13 residues.

The V and J genes are TRBV7-2 and TRBJ2-7, with 10 nucleotides matching TRBD1. The CDR3 is made up of 16 amino acids. Germline-derived CDR1 and CDR2 are SGHTA and FQGNSA. J gave up 3 bases and V 5 bases, and 10 bases lay outside the gene matches. The CDR3 here is CASSRGPGQGIYEQYF. CDR3 DNA: TGTGCCAGCAGCAGAGGCCCGGGACAGGGGATCTACGAGCAGTACTTC.

The chain's CDR3 is CASSRDRARHQPQHF. CDR3 DNA sequence: TGTGCCAGCAGCAGAGACAGGGCCCGGCATCAGCCCCAGCATTTT. This chain joins TRBV21-1 and TRBJ1-5; the D call of TRBD1 is as the table states it, not checked on the DNA. TRBV21-1 is designated a pseudogene. The CDR3 has 15 residues.

The chain couples TRBV5-5 to TRBJ1-2, with unresolved D. This CDR3 has 13 amino acids. Looked up from germline, CDR1 is SGHKS and CDR2 is YYEKEE (reference sequence). Trimming left V 0 bases short and J 3 bases short, with 6 bases between. The CDR3 spells CASSLDGDYGYTF. DNA for the CDR3: TGTGCCAGCAGCTTGGACGGGGACTATGGCTACACCTTC. The variable domain in full, completed from reference TRBV5-5 and TRBJ1-2, reads DAGVTQSPTHLIKTRGQQVTLRCSPISGHKSVSWYQQVLGQGPQFIFQYYEKEERGRGNFPDRFSARQFPNYSSELNVNALLLGDSALYLCASSLDGDYGYTFGSGTRLTVV.

The rearrangement uses TRBV2 and TRBJ1-2; the D gene is possibly TRBD1 (6 bases). CDR3 length: 13 residues. CDR1 is SNHLY, CDR2 FYNNEI, per germline. V shed 7 bases and J shed 8 bases, with 17 bases lying between them. The CDR3 region has the DNA TGTGCCAGCACCTTCGACAGGACGCGAGGCTACACCTTC. Its translation is CASTFDRTRGYTF.

V and J are TRBV9 and TRBJ1-1; 9 bases agree with TRBD1. The CDR3 is 15 residues long. Germline CDR1 SGDLS, CDR2 YYNGEE. With V trimmed by 3 bases and J by 0 bases, 3 bases remained unmatched. The CDR3 protein is CASSGDREVNTEAFF. CDR3 nucleotides: TGTGCCAGCAGCGGGGACAGGGAGGTGAACACTGAAGCTTTCTTT. The full variable domain, with the rest looked up from reference TRBV9 and TRBJ1-1, is DSGVTQTPKHLITATGQRVTLRCSPRSGDLSVYWYQQSLDQGLQFLIQYYNGEERAKGNILERFSAQQFPDLHSELNLSSLELGDSALYFCASSGDREVNTEAFFGQGTRLTVV.

The CDR3 region has the DNA TGTGCCAGCTCACCAGGGACAGACACTAGCAATCAGCCCCAGCATTTT. Its protein is CASSPGTDTSNQPQHF. The chain joins TRBV18 to TRBJ1-5; TRBD1 agrees at 7 bases. The CDR3 length is 16 residues. In germline, CDR1 is KGHSH, CDR2 LQKENI. The ends lost 2 bases at V and 0 bases at J; junction bases unmatched: 4. Filled out from reference TRBV18 and TRBJ1-5, the complete variable domain reads NAGVMQNPRHLVRRRGQEARLRCSPMKGHSHVYWYRQLPEEGLKFMVYLQKENIIDESGMPKERFSAEFPKEGPSILRIQQVVRGDSAAYFCASSPGTDTSNQPQHFGDGTRLSIL.

This sequence joins TRBV30 and TRBJ1-2; D unresolved. This CDR3 region has 13 residues. V dropped 3 bases and J dropped 7 bases, with 15 bases sitting between them. CDR1 is GTSNPN and CDR2 is SVGIG in the germline V gene (reference sequence). This CDR3 reads CAWRTPPAGGYTF. The CDR3 DNA reads as TGTGCCTGGAGGACACCACCTGCGGGTGGCTACACCTTC.

This clone was detected only once. This CDR3 reads CASSQSGQRGYTF. The CDR3 coding sequence is TGTGCCAGCAGCCAATCGGGACAGAGAGGCTACACCTTC. The V call is TRBV3-1 (or the pseudogene TRBV3-2), the J call TRBJ1-2, with 7 nucleotides matching TRBD1. Germline trimming cut 2 bases from V and 8 bases from J; bases unmatched to any gene: 5. Germline CDR1 and CDR2: LGHDT and YNNKEL (reference sequence). The CDR3 is made up of 13 amino acids.

The chain recombines TRBV7-8 with TRBJ1-5; no reliable D call. This CDR3 is 16 amino acids long. V lost 1 base, J lost 1 base, and 11 bases lay in between. Germline lookup yields CDR1 SGHVS and CDR2 FQNEAQ. CDR3 nucleotides: TGTGCCAGCAGCTTAGAGGTCAGGACGAGCAATCAGCCCCAGCATTTT. Encoded protein: CASSLEVRTSNQPQHF.

This chain connects TRBV5-8 to TRBJ1-1; TRBD1 might be the D (6 bases). The CDR3 extends over 16 amino acids. Trimming cost V 4 bases and J 0 bases, with 16 bases left between them. Germline values: CDR1 SGHTS, CDR2 YDEGEE. The CDR3 loop is CASSPRTALMNTEAFF. DNA for the CDR3: TGTGCCAGCAGCCCCCGGACAGCCTTAATGAACACTGAAGCTTTCTTT.

The chain links TRBV4-1 to TRBJ1-5; 7 nucleotides agree with TRBD1. J gave up 4 bases and V 4 bases, and 10 bases lay outside the gene matches. The CDR3 contains 16 residues. Germline values: CDR1 MGHRA, CDR2 YSYEKL. CDR3 in DNA: TGCGCCAGCAGCCCCCCCTCGGCAGGGGGAAATCAGCCCCAGCATTTT. Translation gives CASSPPSAGGNQPQHF.

This clone was found once. The rearrangement uses TRBV28 and TRBJ2-3; 11 bases agree with TRBD1. The CDR3 spans 15 residues. Germline lookup yields CDR1 MDHEN and CDR2 SYDVKM. Trimming at V came to 6 bases and at J to 5 bases, leaving 7 bases not matched to a gene. CDR3 coding DNA: TGTGCCAGCAGCCGAGGGACAGGGGGGGAAGATACGCAGTATTTT. Amino acids: CASSRGTGGEDTQYF.

V gene TRBV7-2 combines with J gene TRBJ2-3, with D tentatively TRBD1 (6 bases). Germline V CDR1 and CDR2: SGHTA, FQGNSA. The V end was cut by 2 bases, the J end by 6 bases, with 12 bases between. This CDR3 is built from 14 residues. CDR3 nucleotide sequence: TGTGCCAGCAGCTTAAAGGGGGACGGGGATACGCAGTATTTT. Protein sequence: CASSLKGDGDTQYF.

The chain employs TRBV28 and TRBJ2-5, with 7 nucleotides matching TRBD1. With V trimmed by 1 base and J by 2 bases, 4 bases remained unmatched. CDR3 size: 15 residues. Germline values: CDR1 MDHEN, CDR2 SYDVKM. The CDR3 sequence is CASSLSGGGQETQYF. The CDR3 DNA is TGTGCCAGCAGTTTATCAGGGGGTGGGCAAGAGACCCAGTACTTC.

This chain connects TRBV30 to TRBJ1-1, with 8 nucleotides matching TRBD1. From germline, CDR1 is GTSNPN and CDR2 SVGIG (reference sequence). J was trimmed by 0 bases and V by 7 bases; bases with no gene match: 13. The CDR3 runs 16 residues. CDR3 bases: TGTGCCTTCAAACCAGGGGGCCGTCCCATGAACACTGAAGCTTTCTTT. It is translated as CAFKPGGRPMNTEAFF.

The chain is built from TRBV30 and TRBJ1-3; D uncertain. Per germline, CDR1 GTSNPN and CDR2 SVGIG (reference sequence). The CDR3 length is 12 residues. V lost 3 bases to trimming and J lost 4 bases, with 7 bases between them. CDR3 nucleotide sequence: TGTGCCTGGAGGCCCCGCGGAAACACCATATATTTT. Translated: CAWRPRGNTIYF.

This clone turned up a few times. The gene calls are TRBV19 and TRBJ1-3; TRBD1 is a possible D gene (5 bases). CDR1 is LNHDA and CDR2 is SQIVND in the germline V gene (reference sequence). The germline V and J ends were trimmed by 3 bases and 0 bases, with 15 bases remaining between them. The CDR3 spans 17 residues. The CDR3 here is CASSIFGGTNSGNTIYF. As DNA, the CDR3 is TGTGCCAGTAGTATCTTCGGCGGGACGAACTCTGGAAACACCATATATTTT.

The chain has TRBV7-8 and TRBJ1-4, with no clear D. The V gene's germline CDR1 is SGHVS and CDR2 FQNEAQ. Deletions cut 7 bases from V and 5 bases from J, with 11 bases between. The CDR3 consists of 13 residues. The CDR3 loop reads CASTRLVNEKLFF. CDR3 bases: TGTGCCAGCACCAGACTCGTAAATGAAAAACTGTTTTTT.

This chain links TRBV2 with TRBJ2-7; 7 bases map to TRBD1. The germline CDR1 and CDR2 sequences are SNHLY and FYNNEI. This CDR3 contains 13 residues. With V trimmed by 7 bases and J by 2 bases, 5 bases remained unmatched. The CDR3 sequence is CASMRDRAYEQYF. In DNA, the CDR3 is TGTGCCAGCATGAGGGACAGAGCCTACGAGCAGTACTTC. Supplemented by reference TRBV2 and TRBJ2-7, the full variable domain reads EPEVTQTPSHQVTQMGQEVILRCVPISNHLYFYWYRQILGQKVEFLVSFYNNEISEKSEIFDDQFSVERPDGSNFTLKIRSTKLEDSAMYFCASMRDRAYEQYFGPGTRLTVT.

The genes are TRBV27 and TRBJ1-5; 7 bases map to TRBD1. J lost 5 bases, V lost 4 bases, and 2 bases had no gene match. The CDR3 runs to 13 residues. Germline V lookup: CDR1 MNHEY, CDR2 SMNVEV (reference sequence). The CDR3 is CASSSQGDQPQHF. The DNA for the CDR3 is TGTGCCAGCAGTTCCCAGGGGGATCAGCCCCAGCATTTT.

The gene calls are TRBV7-2 and TRBJ1-3; D is perhaps TRBD1 (5 bases). The germline gives CDR1 SGHTA, CDR2 FQGNSA. Trimming shortened V by 3 bases and J by 4 bases, and 22 bases separated the two germline ends. The CDR3 sequence is 18 residues long. The CDR3 spells CASSFRPLRQGTGNTIYF. The CDR3 DNA sequence: TGTGCCAGCAGCTTTAGGCCTTTAAGGCAGGGCACCGGAAACACCATATATTTT.

The rearrangement joins TRBV21-1 to TRBJ2-3; the D segment call TRBD1 is taken from the table without a DNA check. TRBV21-1 is shown as a pseudogene. The CDR3 is 20 amino acids. CDR3 in DNA: TGTGCCAGCAGCAAAGTGGGGACCCCCTTGGTTGGACAGAACACAGATACGCAGTATTTT. This sequence encodes CASSKVGTPLVGQNTDTQYF.